The entry below gives a single TCR beta chain sequence along with its context. Here immunoSEQ multiplex PCR was the method, and the copy in TCRdb shows in-frame clones only, minus some. The sample holds approximately 120,000 clones, around 90% seen once. The record originates from a study of OX40 agonist ivuxolimab in advanced cancers. V gave up 2 bases and J gave up 0 bases, with 11 bases separating them. The length of the CDR3 is 16 residues. Looked up from germline, CDR1 is MNHNS and CDR2 is SASEGT. The material sequenced was CD4+ or CD8+ T cells sorted from blood, taken in a trial of the OX40 agonist ivuxolimab. The rearrangement uses TRBV6-1 and TRBJ1-5; D not resolved. The clonotype originates from an adult with an advanced solid tumor such as melanoma, head and neck, liver or kidney cancer. The CDR3 nucleotides read TGTGCCAGCAGTGAATGGGTTACGGATAGCAATCAGCCCCAGCATTTT. Amino acid sequence: CASSEWVTDSNQPQHF.